A single TCR beta chain is shown here with its context. Its target antigen remains unknown. No qualities accompany the bases; no much larger clone lies one base away. The entry originates in a study of Ad26.COV2.S vaccination and SARS-CoV-2 variants (dated by TCRdb to about 2021). Looking at the study overall: TCRbeta repertoire sequencing served as the tool for gauging how specific and how broad the SARS-CoV-2-reactive T cell receptors were following Ad26.COV2.S vaccination. The TCR-sequenced set comprised around 30 samples: some 19 Ad26.COV2.S vaccine recipients, 5 placebo recipients and 8 SARS-CoV-2 convalescent individuals.

Sequences MNHEY (CDR1) and SVGAGI (CDR2) are obtained from the germline V gene. The CDR3 goes from the cysteine to the phenylalanine over 11 residues. Only the CDR3 DNA is retained, 33 bases long and in frame from the first base. V loses 8 bases, J loses 3 bases, and the germline ends lie 8 bases apart. Points the paper makes about the study in general: After vaccination, substantial breadth of spike-specific CD8+ and CD4+ T cell responses was reported. The authors noted that total T cell responses may have been underestimated by the TCR breadth and depth analyses. Ad26.COV2.S recipients had higher spike-specific TCR breadth than placebo recipients (P = 0.0014). Vaccine and placebo recipients had similar non-spike TCR breadth, a finding consistent with the vaccine containing only spike.

The sample's time point label, decoded: individuals recovered from natural SARS-CoV-2 infection. TCRbeta CDR3 regions were sequenced with the immunoSEQ Assay. After extraction, genomic DNA underwent amplification by bias-controlled multiplex PCR, followed by high-throughput sequencing. In the source study's methods: To quantify the absolute abundance of every unique TCRbeta CDR3 region, sequences were collapsed and filtered. T cell fraction was estimated by normalization of TCRbeta template counts to usable DNA, with usable DNA being measured through amplification of reference genes present in all nucleated cells. Repertoire TCRs were annotated as SARS-CoV-2-specific when V gene, CDR3 amino acid sequence and J gene were exactly matched to a known reactive TCR set. MIRA supplied the reference SARS-CoV-2 TCR set, which was filtered for enrichment in COVID-19-positive ImmuneCODE repertoires so that public or cross-reactive TCRs were removed. Based on the MIRA antigens, annotated TCRs were further analysed at the level of specific ORF or position within ORF. Breadth was defined as the number of annotated unique rearrangements divided by the total number of unique productive rearrangements, and depth was defined as the summed frequency of the annotated unique rearrangements. Two-sided Wilcoxon rank-sum tests were used to compare TCR breadth between groups. TCRdb limited this immuneACCESS table to in-frame rearrangements with V and J called. A share of clones is missing; checked studies link under half to unresolved V genes, and the rest is unexplained. The DNA gave D and trimming, while V, J and clone size come from that table. The sample includes around 100,000 clones, with around 82% observed a single time. Together, the top ten hold roughly 15% of the sample.

The source of this sequence is a human donor who had recovered from COVID-19. The sequence links TRBV6-5 to TRBJ2-7, and perhaps TRBD1 as D gene, on 5 matching bases. The sample consisted of peripheral blood, taken after recovery from COVID-19. The encoded CDR3 is CASGHSYEQYF. The DNA sequence reads TGTGCCAGCGGACACAGCTACGAGCAGTACTTC.